This TCR beta chain stems from a study of human T cells and chemical hapten exposure. This clonotype was counted at least ten times. Its target is not known. The library attached unique molecular identifiers to individual cDNA molecules. TCRdb analysed the RACE reads with MiXCR anew, one entry per CDR3 protein. This sample has about 360,000 distinct CDR3 sequences; roughly 5% occur once, and the top ten carry under 3%. General observations from the study: Against controls, expanded TCRs gave rise to significantly more large CDR3 similarity clusters. TCRs whose frequency exceeded 1 in 1000 remained the same following DPC sensitization.

Time point: patch test 1, 2 weeks after DPC sensitization. The treatment denotes: therapeutic diphenylcyclopropenone sensitization with weekly scalp DPC. V was clipped by 0 bases and J by 6 bases, with 9 bases between them. This CDR3 comprises 13 residues. Germline V gene sequence: CDR1 SGHRS, CDR2 YFSETQ. The chain links TRBV5-1 to TRBJ1-1; D is unresolved. The sequence came from a woman aged 50 to 60 with alopecia areata. Some clones in this sample may be carry-over from other donors' samples. Sequenced material: whole blood, taken in connection with sensitization to the hapten diphenylcyclopropenone (DPC). The CDR3 DNA reads TGCGCCAGCAGCTTGGCCCTGGGGTCTGAAGCTTTCTTT. Translation gives CASSLALGSEAFF. Combining the CDR3 with reference TRBV5-1 and TRBJ1-1 gives the whole variable domain KAGVTQTPRYLIKTRGQQVTLSCSPISGHRSVSWYQQTPGQGLQFLFEYFSETQRNKGNFPGRFSGRQFSNSRSEMNVSTLELGDSALYLCASSLALGSEAFFGQGTRLTVV.